The clone carrying this T cell receptor (beta chain) showed up just a few times. The sample comes from a study of early T cells in non-severe SARS-CoV-2 infection. The CDR3 covers 14 residues. Germline trimming cut 5 bases from V and 5 bases from J; bases unmatched to any gene: 6. Germline V gives CDR1 SEHNR, CDR2 FQNEAQ (reference sequence). TCRdb re-analysed the 5' RACE reads in MiXCR, keeping a single row per CDR3 protein. The sample consists of tens of thousands of distinct CDR3 sequences, 8% to 13% of them appearing once. The chain joins TRBV7-9 to TRBJ1-1; 9 bases agree with TRBD1. The sequenced material came from whole blood. The clonotype was recovered from an adult who was a healthcare worker with PCR-confirmed SARS-CoV-2 infection or an uninfected control (not recorded which). The CDR3 loop reads CASSIRTGATEAFF. The CDR3 region has the DNA TGTGCCAGCAGCATCCGGACAGGGGCGACTGAAGCTTTCTTT. Looking up the rest from reference TRBV7-9 and TRBJ1-1 gives the full variable domain: DTGVSQNPRHKITKRGQNVTFRCDPISEHNRLYWYRQTLGQGPEFLTYFQNEAQLEKSRLLSDRFSAERPKGSFSTLEIQRTEQGDSAMYLCASSIRTGATEAFFGQGTRLTVV.